The entry that follows covers one T cell receptor beta chain sequence. No antigen is known for it. No much larger clonotype is one base removed from it; base qualities were not supplied. The cohort was made up of 500 to 850 healthy bone marrow donors. All cohort members were sampled while nominally healthy, although unrecorded immune exposures were likely present. The donor tested CMV seronegative and was one of the 352 seronegative cohort members. A peripheral blood sample was collected from each donor, and TCR beta sequencing was performed on peripheral blood mononuclear cells. Genomic DNA extraction from the blood cell samples was performed with the Qiagen DNeasy Blood Extraction Kit. The source of the sample is a study of cytomegalovirus exposure and HLA in healthy donors (dated by TCRdb to 2017 to 2019). For context, the study as a whole: According to an earlier analysis of several hundred of the donors, about 190 million T cells yielded over 90 million unique TCR beta sequences and around 280 Gb of sequence data. An early release covering approximately 600 HLA-typed donors comprised approximately 300 gigabases of sequencing data and roughly 86 million unique TCR sequences. An earlier analysis of around 580 of the donors used high-throughput TCR beta sequencing to judge whether each TCR beta V gene segment behaved as functional or pseudogenic. A later genetic analysis took genome-wide SNP genotypes for 398 of the 666 donors and used that subset as a discovery cohort. A later analysis re-analyzed previously published TCR beta repertoires from 500 to 700 donors and added high-resolution HLA genotyping to study TCR occurrence patterns. Rather than drawing on any new phenotypic data, the later analysis identified candidate immune exposures from TCR beta sequences and the way those sequences occurred across donors. Typing coverage differed by locus: A, B, C, DRB1 and DQB1 were typed in roughly 620-630 donors, DQA1 in 500 to 550, DPA1 in 600 to 610, and DPB1 in 472. Because of strong linkage in the cohort, roughly five DR-DQ haplotypes were treated as single units for association and clustering. The study combined high-throughput TCR immunosequencing, statistical association of individual TCRs with disease status, and machine learning to predict cytomegalovirus infection status. The aim of the study was to test whether cataloging public T cell receptors could identify signatures of past pathogen exposure. Of the 398 genotyped donors, about 80% fell in the genetic ancestry cluster associated with self-reported Caucasian donors. A separate validation cohort of 100 to 150 different subjects was used in addition to the approximately 640-subject first cohort. Across approximately 420 genotyped donors of the cohort, an average of about 240,000 unique TCR beta nucleotide sequences per donor were sequenced, and around 19% of those sequences were non-productive. The study used immunosequencing to profile the T cell repertoires of 670 or so subjects and linked those repertoires to cytomegalovirus serostatus. Alongside the repertoire data, information on donor age, sex, ethnicity and CMV serostatus was compiled. HLA typing covered class I and class II loci at four-digit resolution. All discovery cohort repertoires had been generated on a single sequencing platform.

Libraries were constructed by the immunoSEQ multiplex PCR assay. For the multiplex PCR, a mixture combining 60 forward primers for TCR Vbeta segments and 13 reverse primers for TCR Jbeta segments was used. The CDR3 region of rearranged TCR beta genes was amplified from genomic DNA by a multiplex PCR assay. On the Illumina HiSeq System, the amplified TCR beta libraries were sequenced as 87-base-pair reads. On the study's bioinformatics: A later analysis tallied around 80 million unique TCR beta chains across the 666 repertoires, and some 12 million of those chains were shared by two or more donors. A nearest-neighbor algorithm error-corrected the raw reads and collapsed the reads into unique sequences, merging closely related sequences to remove PCR and sequencing errors. V, D and J gene segments were assigned by aligning CDR3 sequences to IMGT reference sequences. For a sequence to be retained, a match of at least six nucleotides to both a V gene segment and a J gene segment was required. A rearrangement counted as productive if the CDR3 had no stop codons and remained in frame with V and J, and every other rearrangement counted as non-productive. Following IMGT convention, CDR3 was defined as the stretch from the second conserved V-encoded cysteine to the conserved J-encoded phenylalanine. Sequences without an unambiguous match to a single V gene segment were excluded from the earlier analysis of almost 600 of the donors. An earlier analysis of 450 to 650 of the donors called V segments functional above 56.7% productive rearrangements and segregating when the between-donor standard deviation exceeded 5%. A statistical classification framework was built for diagnosing cytomegalovirus status from the catalog of TCR beta chain sequences. V and J gene assignment, in a later analysis, came from comparing TCR nucleotide sequences with IMGT/GENE-DB human TR gene sequences. A later analysis assigned CDR3 sequences and most-parsimonious VDJ recombination scenarios with the TCRdist pipeline. In a later analysis, each TCR beta chain was defined by its CDR3 amino acid sequence together with its V-gene family, and reads without a unique V-gene family were excluded. In a later analysis, 450 to 600 highly shared, low-generation-probability nucleotide sequences were removed to address suspected cross-contamination and a sequencing artifact. A later analysis calculated a clonal expansion index for each public chain from normalized within-repertoire ranks of inferred template counts. Generation probabilities in a later analysis came from a VDJ recombination model fitted to out-of-frame rearrangements, and those results were checked against IGoR. In a later analysis, TCR-TCR, TCR-HLA and TCR-CMV co-occurrence was scored with hypergeometric tests, and a repertoire-size bias correction was applied to TCR pairs. False discovery rates were estimated in a later analysis by permuting HLA or CMV assignments 20 times. In a later analysis, co-occurring TCRs were grouped using DBSCAN, with TCRdist sequence similarity added in when clustering inside HLA-allele-positive subsets. Repertoires with fewer than 30,000 or more than 120,000 public chains, plus five repertoires with anomalous nucleotide sharing, were excluded from co-occurrence clustering. The immuneACCESS repertoire file appears here via TCRdb, limited to in-frame rearrangements. These files lack a portion of the clones; in checked studies, under half of the deficit traces to unresolved V genes, and the cause of the others is not known. V and J calls and clone size are copied from that table; D and trimming were computed from the DNA. Within this sample are about 130,000 clones, with about 80% of them counted one time only. The ten most abundant clones make up around 3% of the sample.

Via the germline V gene, CDR1 is MNHEY and CDR2 SVGAGI. Spanning cysteine to phenylalanine, the CDR3 consists of 14 amino acids. Solely the CDR3 DNA is kept, with 42 bases framed from the first base. Deletion took 5 bases off V and 4 bases off J, with a span of 13 bases between the germline ends. Study-level results and caveats: Strong co-occurrence of HLA alleles, especially DR and DQ, made assigning TCR associations to individual alleles difficult. Three of the identified cytomegalovirus-associated TCR beta chains were confirmed in vitro to be specific for cytomegalovirus antigens. In an earlier analysis of about 540 of the donors, most TCR beta V segments were observed in productive rearrangements about 87% or about 30% of the time, broadly matching IMGT annotations. Correlated functional status among segregating V segments might reflect linkage disequilibrium, but an unknown experimental factor could not be ruled out. Cytomegalovirus status was reported to be diagnosed by the classifier with high specificity and sensitivity in both the original and validation cohorts. In a later genetic analysis, a missense DCLRE1C variant was associated with V-gene and J-gene trimming of TCR beta chains, and the association was replicated in an independent cohort. A later genetic analysis reported fewer N-insertions in productive TCRs among donors in an Asian-associated ancestry cluster than the approximately 670-donor mean. In a later analysis, HLA-associated TCR beta chains showed more clonal expansion and lower generation probabilities than non-associated chains that were equally common. A group of highly shared sequence variants was considered likely to be a technical artifact of the sequencing pipeline. Because some donors lacked HLA typing at each locus, the association tests relied only on the typed subset. Immune exposure information for the cohort was limited to CMV serostatus. The study listed over 150 TCR beta chains as associated with cytomegalovirus. The earlier analysis of around 600 of the donors excluded around 17 rarely observed V segments, including chromosome 9 orphons, because counts were too low. Most TCR sequences were seen in very few donors, while some public TCRs were found in many individuals. According to a later analysis, parvovirus B19, influenza, CMV and Epstein-Barr virus appeared linked to several top co-occurrence clusters. At a false discovery rate of 0.05, a later analysis linked about 17,000 TCR beta sequences to specific HLA alleles. Presence/absence analyses assumed roughly uniform sequencing depth across donors, an assumption that may not hold. A later analysis found that TCR association rates varied across HLA loci, with DRB1 alleles showing the most associated TCRs and HLA-C alleles the fewest. It was suggested by the authors that the approach could potentially be generalized to other disease states and immunological phenotypes. Only TCR beta chains were sequenced in this cohort, and the absence of alpha or paired-chain data limited detectable features. Most CMV-associated TCR beta chains appeared to be HLA-restricted in a later analysis, and the HLA associations seemed to be driven largely by CMV exposure. A further reported finding was that TCR beta sequences accurately predicted the HLA-A and HLA-B alleles for most subjects in the first cohort. Because the 87-base-pair reads could not distinguish some IMGT-functional V segments, including TRBV6-2 and TRBV6-3, those segments were excluded.

Sample: PBMCs. This TCR came from a boy between 2 and 15 years old in good health and CMV-seronegative. The chain is encoded by TRBV6-5 joined to TRBJ2-3; a tentative D call is TRBD2 (5 bases match). The CDR3 sequence is CASSKGWESDTQYF. The nucleotide sequence is given as TGTGCCAGCAGTAAAGGGTGGGAGTCAGATACGCAGTATTTT.